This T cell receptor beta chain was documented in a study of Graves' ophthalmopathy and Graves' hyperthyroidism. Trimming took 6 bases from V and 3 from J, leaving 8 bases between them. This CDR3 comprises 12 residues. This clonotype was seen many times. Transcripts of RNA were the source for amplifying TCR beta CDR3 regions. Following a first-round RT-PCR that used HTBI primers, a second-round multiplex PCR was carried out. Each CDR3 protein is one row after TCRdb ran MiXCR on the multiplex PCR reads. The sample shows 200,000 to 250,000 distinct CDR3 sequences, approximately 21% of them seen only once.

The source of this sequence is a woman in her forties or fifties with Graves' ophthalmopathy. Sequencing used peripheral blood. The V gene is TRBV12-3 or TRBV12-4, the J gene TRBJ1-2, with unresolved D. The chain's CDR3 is CASSLQDYGYTF. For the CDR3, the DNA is TGTGCCAGCAGCCTACAAGACTATGGCTACACCTTC.